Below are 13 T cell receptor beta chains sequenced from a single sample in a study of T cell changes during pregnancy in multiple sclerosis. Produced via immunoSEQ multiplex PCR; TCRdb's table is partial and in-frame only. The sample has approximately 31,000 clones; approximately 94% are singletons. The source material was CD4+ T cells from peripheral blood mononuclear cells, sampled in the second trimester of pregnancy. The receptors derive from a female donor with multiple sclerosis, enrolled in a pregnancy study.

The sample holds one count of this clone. The CDR3 protein is CASSVGGTSGRAGQFF. The CDR3 DNA reads TGTGCCAGCAGCGTCGGGGGGACTAGCGGGAGAGCCGGGCAGTTCTTC. The rearrangement uses TRBV9 and TRBJ2-1, with TRBD2 matching over 14 bases. CDR1 is SGDLS and CDR2 is YYNGEE in the germline V gene. V dropped 2 bases and J dropped 12; count of bases not matched to a gene: 10. The CDR3 extends over 16 amino acids.

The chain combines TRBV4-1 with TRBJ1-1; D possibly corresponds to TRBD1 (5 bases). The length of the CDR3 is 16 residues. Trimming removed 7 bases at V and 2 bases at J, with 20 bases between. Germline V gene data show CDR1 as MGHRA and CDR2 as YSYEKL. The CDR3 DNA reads TGCGCCAGCACCCATTTTCTGCGTGGGGCTAACACTGAAGCTTTCTTT. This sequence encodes CASTHFLRGANTEAFF.

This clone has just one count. In DNA form, the CDR3 reads TGCGCCAGCAGCCGGACAGGGAACCAAGAGACCCAGTACTTC. Translation gives CASSRTGNQETQYF. The chain couples TRBV5-1 to TRBJ2-5; 8 bases match TRBD1. The CDR3 length is 14 residues. CDR1 and CDR2 (germline): SGHRS, YFSETQ. V lost 4 bases to trimming and J lost 0 bases; unmatched junction nucleotides: 2.

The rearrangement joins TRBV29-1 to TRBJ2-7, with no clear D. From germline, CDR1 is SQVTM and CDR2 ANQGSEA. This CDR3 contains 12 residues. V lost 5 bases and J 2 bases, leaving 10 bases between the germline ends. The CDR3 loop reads CSVSPGPYEQYF. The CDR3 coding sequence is TGCAGCGTTAGTCCGGGTCCCTACGAGCAGTACTTC.

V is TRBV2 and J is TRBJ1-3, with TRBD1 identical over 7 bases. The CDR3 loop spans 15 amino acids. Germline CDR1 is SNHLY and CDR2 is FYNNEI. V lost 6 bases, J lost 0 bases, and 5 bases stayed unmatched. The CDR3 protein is CASSLGQASGNTIYF. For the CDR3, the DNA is TGTGCCAGCAGCTTAGGACAGGCCTCTGGAAACACCATATATTTT.

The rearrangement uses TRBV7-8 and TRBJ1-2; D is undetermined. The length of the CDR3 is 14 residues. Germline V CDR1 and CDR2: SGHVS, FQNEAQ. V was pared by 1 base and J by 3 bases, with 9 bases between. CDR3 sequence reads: CASSLGPGYYGYTF. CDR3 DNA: TGTGCCAGCAGCTTAGGACCGGGATACTATGGCTACACCTTC.

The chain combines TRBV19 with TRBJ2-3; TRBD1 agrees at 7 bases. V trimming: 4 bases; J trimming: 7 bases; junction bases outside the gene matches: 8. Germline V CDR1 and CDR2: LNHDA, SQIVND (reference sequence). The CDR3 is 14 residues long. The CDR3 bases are TGTGCCAGTAGTAAAAGACAGGGAAGGAATACGCAGTATTTT. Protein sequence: CASSKRQGRNTQYF.

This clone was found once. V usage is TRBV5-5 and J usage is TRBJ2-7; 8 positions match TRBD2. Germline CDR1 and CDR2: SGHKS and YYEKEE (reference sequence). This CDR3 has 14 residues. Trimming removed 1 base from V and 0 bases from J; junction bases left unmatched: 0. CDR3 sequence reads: CASSLTSGSYEQYF. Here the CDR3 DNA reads TGTGCCAGCAGCTTGACTAGCGGCTCCTACGAGCAGTACTTC.

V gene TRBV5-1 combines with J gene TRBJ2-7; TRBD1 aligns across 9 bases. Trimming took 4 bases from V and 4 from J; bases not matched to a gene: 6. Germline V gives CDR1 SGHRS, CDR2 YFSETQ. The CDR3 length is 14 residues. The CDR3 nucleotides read TGCGCCAGCAGCGCCACAGGGGGCATGTACGAGCAGTACTTC. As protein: CASSATGGMYEQYF.

The CDR3 sequence: CASSSRTSGSSYEQFF. CDR3 DNA: TGCGCCAGCAGCTCCCGGACTAGCGGGAGTAGCTATGAGCAGTTCTTC. The V call is TRBV5-1, the J call TRBJ2-1; 13 nucleotides line up with TRBD2. Germline-derived CDR1 and CDR2 are SGHRS and YFSETQ. This CDR3 has 16 residues. The V segment lost 3 bases and the J segment 8 bases; nucleotides outside the gene matches: 8.

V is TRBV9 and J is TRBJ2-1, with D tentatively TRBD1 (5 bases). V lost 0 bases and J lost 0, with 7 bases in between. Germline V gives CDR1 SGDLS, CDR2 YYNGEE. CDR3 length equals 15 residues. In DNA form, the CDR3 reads TGTGCCAGCAGCGTAGGACAGAGCTCCTACAATGAGCAGTTCTTC. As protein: CASSVGQSSYNEQFF.

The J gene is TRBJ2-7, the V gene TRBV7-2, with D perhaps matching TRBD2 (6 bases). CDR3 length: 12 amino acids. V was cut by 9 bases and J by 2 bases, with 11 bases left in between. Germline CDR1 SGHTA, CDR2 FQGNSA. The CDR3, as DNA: TGTGCCAGTACAGAGCGGGCCTACGAGCAGTACTTC. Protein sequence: CASTERAYEQYF.

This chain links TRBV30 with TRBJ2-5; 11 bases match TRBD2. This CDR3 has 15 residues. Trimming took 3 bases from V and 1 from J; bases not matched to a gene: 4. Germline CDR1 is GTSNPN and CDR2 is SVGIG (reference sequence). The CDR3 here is CAWRPGLAVQETQYF. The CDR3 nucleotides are TGTGCCTGGAGGCCGGGACTAGCGGTCCAAGAGACCCAGTACTTC.